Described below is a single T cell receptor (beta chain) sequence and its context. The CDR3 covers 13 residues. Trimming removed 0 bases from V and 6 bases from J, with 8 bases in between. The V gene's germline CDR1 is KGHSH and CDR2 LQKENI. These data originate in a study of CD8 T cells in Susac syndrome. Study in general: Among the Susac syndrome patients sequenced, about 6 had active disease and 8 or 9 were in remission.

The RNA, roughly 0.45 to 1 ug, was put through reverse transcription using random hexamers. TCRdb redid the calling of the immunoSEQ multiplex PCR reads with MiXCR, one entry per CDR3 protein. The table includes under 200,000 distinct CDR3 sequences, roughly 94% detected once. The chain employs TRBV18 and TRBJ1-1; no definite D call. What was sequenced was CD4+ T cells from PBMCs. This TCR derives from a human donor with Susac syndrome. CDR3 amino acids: CASSPPARAEAFF. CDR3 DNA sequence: TGTGCCAGCTCACCACCCGCCCGCGCTGAAGCTTTCTTT.